The 30 T cell receptor beta chains listed next were all sequenced from one sample in a study of cytomegalovirus exposure and HLA in healthy donors. Use of 60 Vbeta and 13 Jbeta primers characterized the PCR. Data came from immunoSEQ multiplex PCR; TCRdb stores just in-frame clones and leaves some out. Listed are 40,000 to 55,000 clones; about 6.1% falls within the top ten. The sample consisted of PBMCs. The receptor set was obtained from a male donor in good health and CMV-seropositive.

This chain connects TRBV30 to TRBJ2-2; 7 bases align to TRBD1. The length of the CDR3 is 14 residues. Germline CDR1 reads GTSNPN; CDR2 reads SVGIG (reference sequence). The V gene end was trimmed by 4 bases and the J gene end by 7 bases; junction bases not matched to a gene: 9. The CDR3 nucleotides read TGTGCCTGGAATTTCGGGACAGTAAACGGGGAGCTGTTTTTT. Translated: CAWNFGTVNGELFF.

The V call is TRBV2, the J call TRBJ2-3; 13 nucleotides match TRBD2. The CDR3 runs 14 residues. V lost 7 bases, J lost 5 bases, and 3 bases stayed unmatched. Germline loops: CDR1 SNHLY, CDR2 FYNNEI. The CDR3: CASTTSGGLDTQYF. The CDR3, as DNA: TGTGCCAGCACGACTAGCGGGGGGTTAGATACGCAGTATTTT.

The chain carries TRBV7-6 and TRBJ1-3; no reliable D call. Between the trimmed V and J ends, which lost 1 base and 4 bases, there was a span of 14 bases. Germline assignment: CDR1 SGHVS and CDR2 FNYEAQ. The CDR3 is made up of 16 amino acids. CDR3 sequence: CASSLGAAGTGNTIYF. The CDR3 DNA sequence: TGTGCCAGCAGCTTAGGGGCCGCGGGAACGGGAAACACCATATATTTT.

The chain is built from TRBV7-2 and TRBJ2-5, with D perhaps TRBD2 (5 bases). This CDR3 region has 13 residues. CDR1 and CDR2 (germline): SGHTA, FQGNSA. The V and J ends lost 5 bases and 5 bases respectively, with 12 bases between them. CDR3 residues: CASSRLWEETQYF. The DNA for the CDR3 is TGTGCCAGCAGCCGGCTCTGGGAGGAGACCCAGTACTTC.

V gene TRBV9 combines with J gene TRBJ1-2; TRBD1 aligns across 8 bases. V trimming: 4 bases; J trimming: 0 bases; junction bases outside the gene matches: 11. Germline values: CDR1 SGDLS, CDR2 YYNGEE. The CDR3 runs 17 residues. The CDR3 loop is CASSPIGTGIPNYGYTF. CDR3 in DNA: TGTGCCAGCAGCCCAATAGGGACAGGAATTCCTAACTATGGCTACACCTTC.

The chain recombines TRBV27 with TRBJ2-7; 7 bases are a match to TRBD1. This CDR3 comprises 13 residues. V was clipped by 8 bases and J by 4 bases; unmatched bases: 8. Germline CDR1 reads MNHEY; CDR2 reads SMNVEV (reference sequence). CDR3 nucleotide sequence: TGTGCCAGCCAGGACAGGAATTATTACGAGCAGTACTTC. Its translation: CASQDRNYYEQYF.

V gene TRBV21-1 combines with J gene TRBJ2-7; TRBD1 is the table's D call and was not checked against the DNA. TRBV21-1 constitutes a pseudogene. The CDR3 is 13 amino acids. The CDR3 DNA sequence: TGTGCCAGCGCCCAAAACAGGGTCTACGAGCAGTACTTC. It codes for CASAQNRVYEQYF.

The chain is built from TRBV19 and TRBJ1-2; no definite D call. This CDR3 spans 14 amino acids. The germline V gene encodes CDR1 LNHDA and CDR2 SQIVND (reference sequence). V was pared by 6 bases and J by 2 bases, with 13 bases between. Here the CDR3 reads CASRDRTGNYGYTF. The CDR3 region has the DNA TGTGCCAGTAGGGATCGGACGGGGAACTATGGCTACACCTTC.

The V gene is TRBV4-3, the J gene TRBJ2-7; 10 positions match TRBD1. Germline V gives CDR1 LGHNA, CDR2 YSLEER. CDR3 length equals 16 residues. V lost 4 bases and J lost 5; bases outside the gene matches: 11. CDR3 region: CASSPYRTGGGNEQYF. DNA for the CDR3: TGCGCCAGCAGCCCCTATAGGACAGGGGGAGGTAACGAGCAGTACTTC.

The chain combines TRBV15 with TRBJ2-2; no reliable D call. The CDR3 covers 16 residues. Trimming removed 5 bases from V and 4 bases from J, with 17 bases in between. Germline-derived CDR1 and CDR2 are LNHNV and YYDKDF (reference sequence). CDR3 bases: TGTGCCACCAGCCGAACGCGCGAACTCGTCACCGGGGAGCTGTTTTTT. As protein: CATSRTRELVTGELFF.

CDR3 protein: CATQLGGQTNEKLFF. The CDR3 nucleotides are TGTGCCACCCAACTGGGGGGACAGACTAATGAAAAACTGTTTTTT. V is TRBV7-9 and J is TRBJ1-4; 7 bases are shared with TRBD1. The CDR3 is made up of 15 amino acids. Trimming took 10 bases from V and 2 from J; bases not matched to a gene: 10. CDR1 and CDR2 (germline): SEHNR, FQNEAQ (reference sequence). The full variable domain, in which reference TRBV7-9 and TRBJ1-4 provide the parts outside the CDR3, is DTGVSQNPRHKITKRGQNVTFRCDPISEHNRLYWYRQTLGQGPEFLTYFQNEAQLEKSRLLSDRFSAERPKGSFSTLEIQRTEQGDSAMYLCATQLGGQTNEKLFFGSGTQLSVL.

The chain is built from TRBV14 and TRBJ2-3; no clear D gene. CDR1 and CDR2 (germline): SGHDN, FVKESK. The V gene lost 4 bases and the J gene lost 2 bases, with 4 bases spanning the gap. The CDR3 length is 12 residues. CDR3 protein: CASSPFTDTQYF. The CDR3 nucleotides read TGTGCCAGCAGCCCATTCACAGATACGCAGTATTTT.

The genes are TRBV4-1 and TRBJ2-7, with 10 bases that match TRBD2. Germline-derived CDR1 and CDR2 are MGHRA and YSYEKL. The junction had 14 bases not matched to a gene; V was cut back by 4 bases and J by 5 bases. The CDR3 runs 17 residues. The CDR3 coding sequence is TGCGCCAGCAGCCTTCACCCCCCAGCGGGGGGGCTAAACGAGCAGTACTTC. It encodes CASSLHPPAGGLNEQYF.

This sequence joins TRBV19 and TRBJ2-1; TRBD2 is a possible D gene (6 bases). V was trimmed by 6 bases and J by 0 bases, leaving 12 bases between them. CDR3 length: 15 amino acids. Germline CDR1 is LNHDA and CDR2 is SQIVND (reference sequence). The CDR3 loop reads CASRQDYSSYNEQFF. CDR3 nucleotide sequence: TGTGCCAGTAGGCAGGACTACAGCTCCTACAATGAGCAGTTCTTC.

This sequence joins TRBV7-2 and TRBJ2-7; TRBD1 might be the D (5 bases). V was pared by 5 bases and J by 0 bases, with 14 bases between. CDR1 and CDR2 (germline): SGHTA, FQGNSA. The CDR3 contains 15 residues. The CDR3 loop reads CASSPGFRPSYEQYF. The DNA of the CDR3 is TGTGCCAGCAGCCCAGGGTTTCGCCCCTCCTACGAGCAGTACTTC.

The chain has TRBV11-2 and TRBJ2-7; D is perhaps TRBD1 (5 bases). CDR3 length: 15 residues. In germline, CDR1 is SGHAT, CDR2 FQNNGV. V was clipped by 1 base and J by 0 bases, with 10 bases between them. CDR3 in DNA: TGTGCCAGCAGCTTAGCTCTGGACAACTCCTACGAGCAGTACTTC. This codes for CASSLALDNSYEQYF.

CDR3 residues: CASSRDDWQPQHF. The CDR3 DNA is TGTGCCAGCAGCCGTGATGACTGGCAGCCCCAGCATTTT. The rearrangement joins TRBV6-5 to TRBJ1-5; D is undetermined. The CDR3 consists of 13 residues. Trimming cost V 6 bases and J 7 bases, with 13 bases left between them. CDR1 is MNHEY, CDR2 SVGAGI, per germline.

The chain has TRBV4-2 and TRBJ1-5; the D gene is possibly TRBD1 (5 bases). Trimming cost V 4 bases and J 6 bases, with 16 bases left between them. From germline, CDR1 is LGHNA and CDR2 YNFKEQ. There are 15 residues in the CDR3. The CDR3 protein is CASSPEGGAGQPQHF. As DNA, the CDR3 is TGTGCCAGCAGCCCTGAGGGAGGGGCCGGTCAGCCCCAGCATTTT.

The CDR3 sequence: CASSELAGGVDEQFF. The CDR3 DNA reads as TGTGCCAGCAGCGAACTAGCGGGGGGGGTCGATGAGCAGTTCTTC. This rearrangement joins TRBV7-9 to TRBJ2-1, with 13 bases aligning to TRBD2. With 5 bases clipped from V and 8 bases from J, the junction kept 6 bases outside the gene matches. Germline lookup yields CDR1 SEHNR and CDR2 FQNEAQ (reference sequence). The CDR3 runs to 15 residues. Full variable domain (missing parts from reference TRBV7-9 and TRBJ2-1): DTGVSQNPRHKITKRGQNVTFRCDPISEHNRLYWYRQTLGQGPEFLTYFQNEAQLEKSRLLSDRFSAERPKGSFSTLEIQRTEQGDSAMYLCASSELAGGVDEQFFGPGTRLTVL.

This chain links TRBV7-9 with TRBJ1-2; D is possibly TRBD1 (5 bases). The germline CDR1 and CDR2 sequences are SEHNR and FQNEAQ (reference sequence). V shed 6 bases and J shed 5 bases, with 19 bases lying between them. The CDR3 runs to 15 residues. The CDR3 protein is CASRPLPRVGYGYTF. For the CDR3, the DNA is TGTGCCAGCAGACCACTGCCCAGGGTGGGGTATGGCTACACCTTC.

This chain uses TRBV5-5 with TRBJ1-1; no clear D gene. CDR1 and CDR2 (germline): SGHKS, YYEKEE (reference sequence). Trimming took 2 bases from V and 1 from J, leaving 18 bases between them. This CDR3 has 17 residues. Here the CDR3 reads CASSFEGRGRPNTEAFF. The CDR3 bases are TGTGCCAGCAGCTTCGAAGGGAGAGGTCGACCGAACACTGAAGCTTTCTTT.

About this clone: The junction departs from germline at one end; a sequencing error may be responsible. This specimen includes other DNA sequences encoding the same CDR3. This chain links TRBV9 with TRBJ2-7; D might be TRBD1 (5 bases). CDR1 SGDLS and CDR2 YYNGEE come from the germline V gene. This CDR3 has 13 amino acids. CDR3 amino acids: CASQETALGEQYF. In nucleotides, the CDR3 is TGCGCCAGCCAGGAGACAGCTTTGGGCGAGCAGTACTTC.

The V gene is TRBV4-3, the J gene TRBJ2-3, with 8 bases identical to TRBD2. The junction had 7 bases not matched to a gene; V was cut back by 0 bases and J by 2 bases. This CDR3 is built from 17 residues. The germline gives CDR1 LGHNA, CDR2 YSLEER. The CDR3, as DNA: TGCGCCAGCAGCCAAGATGATAGCGGGATCTACACAGATACGCAGTATTTT. It is translated as CASSQDDSGIYTDTQYF.

The chain recombines TRBV11-2 with TRBJ2-5; possible D gene TRBD1, 6 bases. Germline CDR1 is SGHAT and CDR2 is FQNNGV. The CDR3 is 15 residues long. V gave up 2 bases and J gave up 5 bases, with 15 bases separating them. The DNA for the CDR3 is TGTGCCAGCAGCTTACTGGGGGCGTCAGGGGAGACCCAGTACTTC. Its protein product is CASSLLGASGETQYF.

The chain employs TRBV7-2 and TRBJ2-5, with D possibly TRBD2 on 6 matching bases. The V end lost 6 bases, the J end lost 7 bases, and 24 bases lay between the germline ends. This CDR3 spans 16 amino acids. CDR1 SGHTA and CDR2 FQGNSA come from the germline V gene. The CDR3 sequence: CASSRFGREGEVTQYF. The DNA for the CDR3 is TGTGCCAGCAGTCGATTTGGGCGGGAAGGGGAGGTGACCCAGTACTTC.

This chain connects TRBV4-1 to TRBJ1-3; TRBD1 might be the D (6 bases). Per germline, CDR1 MGHRA and CDR2 YSYEKL. There are 18 residues in the CDR3. Between the trimmed V and J ends, which lost 0 bases and 2 bases, there was a span of 17 bases. The CDR3 region has the DNA TGCGCCAGCAGCCAAGATCCCCCCCAGGGGAAGCCTGGAAACACCATATATTTT. It translates to CASSQDPPQGKPGNTIYF.

The chain uses TRBV6-5 and TRBJ1-2, with D unclear. CDR3 size: 14 residues. CDR1 and CDR2 from the germline V gene are MNHEY and SVGAGI. Trimming removed 2 bases from V and 4 bases from J, with 11 bases in between. The CDR3 reads CASSYGEGIYGYTF. CDR3 coding DNA: TGTGCCAGCAGTTACGGTGAGGGCATCTATGGCTACACCTTC.

Comment on this clone: One end of the junction is discordant with germline, which a read error may explain. The same CDR3 can be traced to other DNA sequences in this sample. The chain links TRBV7-8 to TRBJ2-2, with 8 bases aligning to TRBD2. CDR3 length equals 15 residues. Germline CDR1 and CDR2: SGHVS and FQNEAQ. The CDR3 loop is CASSSKRGYTGELFF. The CDR3 region has the DNA TGTGCCAGCAGCTCAAAGCGGGGGTACACCGGGGAGCTGTTCTTT.

CDR3 nucleotides: TGTGCCAGCAGTTGGACAGGGGTTGGGGGGGAGCTGTTTTTT. Translating it yields CASSWTGVGGELFF. This sequence joins TRBV28 and TRBJ2-2; 9 bases map to TRBD1. Looked up from germline, CDR1 is MDHEN and CDR2 is SYDVKM. After removal of 4 bases from V and 8 bases from J, the junction contained 5 bases not matched to a gene. The CDR3 sequence is 14 residues long.

The chain combines TRBV2 with TRBJ1-5, with TRBD1 as a possible D gene (6 bases). The CDR3 contains 15 residues. V lost 1 base, J lost 3 bases, and 10 bases lay in between. Germline CDR1 and CDR2: SNHLY and FYNNEI. This CDR3 reads CASSEVQGPNQPQHF. Here the CDR3 DNA reads TGTGCCAGCAGTGAAGTACAGGGACCCAATCAGCCCCAGCATTTT. Full variable domain (remainder filled in from reference TRBV2 and TRBJ1-5): EPEVTQTPSHQVTQMGQEVILRCVPISNHLYFYWYRQILGQKVEFLVSFYNNEISEKSEIFDDQFSVERPDGSNFTLKIRSTKLEDSAMYFCASSEVQGPNQPQHFGDGTRLSIL.